This entry lists 3 T cell receptor beta chains sequenced from one sample in a study of shared clonotypes between healthy human individuals. Profiling relied on immunoSEQ multiplex PCR, and the TCRdb table lists in-frame clones only, not all of them. The sample has over a million clones, roughly 98.5% seen once; the top ten hold around 0.38%. Material for sequencing was naive CD4+ T cells sorted from blood. Subset denoted: CD45RA+ positively selected. Receptors originate from a man younger than 45 in good health.

The rearrangement joins TRBV9 to TRBJ2-2; TRBD2 matches at 10 bases. The V segment lost 0 bases and the J segment 7 bases; nucleotides outside the gene matches: 9. This CDR3 spans 17 amino acids. CDR1 is SGDLS and CDR2 is YYNGEE in the germline V gene. The CDR3 DNA sequence: TGTGCCAGCAGCGTAGAGCTAGCGGGAGCATTCGGCGGGGAGCTGTTTTTT. As protein: CASSVELAGAFGGELFF.

This chain connects TRBV7-2 to TRBJ2-1, with no clear D. Germline V gene lookup returns CDR1 SGHTA and CDR2 FQGNSA. V gave up 6 bases and J gave up 1 base, with 13 bases separating them. The length of the CDR3 is 15 residues. CDR3 DNA: TGTGCCAGCAGTCTGAACCGTCTATCCTACAATGAGCAGTTCTTC. Translated: CASSLNRLSYNEQFF.

The J gene is TRBJ1-1, the V gene TRBV6-1; D is undetermined. The germline CDR1 and CDR2 sequences are MNHNS and SASEGT. V was trimmed by 0 bases and J by 2 bases, leaving 10 bases between them. The CDR3 runs to 15 residues. The CDR3: CASSEALVSNTEAFF. As DNA, the CDR3 is TGTGCCAGCAGTGAAGCGCTGGTCTCCAACACTGAAGCTTTCTTT.